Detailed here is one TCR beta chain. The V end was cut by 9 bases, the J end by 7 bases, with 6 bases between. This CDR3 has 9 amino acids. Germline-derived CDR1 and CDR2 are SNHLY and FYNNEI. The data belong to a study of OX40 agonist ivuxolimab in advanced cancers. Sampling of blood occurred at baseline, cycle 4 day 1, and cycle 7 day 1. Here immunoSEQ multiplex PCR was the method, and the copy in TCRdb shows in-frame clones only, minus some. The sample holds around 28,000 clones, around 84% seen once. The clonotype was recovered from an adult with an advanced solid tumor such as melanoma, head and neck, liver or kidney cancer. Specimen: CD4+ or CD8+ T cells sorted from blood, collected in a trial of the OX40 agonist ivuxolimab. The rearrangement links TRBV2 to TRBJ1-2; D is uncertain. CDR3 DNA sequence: TGTGCCAGGGCAGGTGGCTACACCTTC. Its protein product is CARAGGYTF.